This T cell receptor beta chain was sequenced for a study of cytomegalovirus exposure and HLA in healthy donors. Every donor was a healthy person donating bone marrow. The primer mix had 60 Vbeta and 13 Jbeta primers. TCRdb's table, derived via immunoSEQ multiplex PCR, lists solely in-frame clones and lacks some. The profile shows approximately 150,000 clones, around 80% of them singletons. The sequenced sample consisted of PBMCs. The receptor was isolated from a female donor in good health and CMV-seronegative.

The CDR3 bases are TGTGCCAGCAGCCCTTCAGCCGGGACTAGCGGCTCAGATACGCAGTATTTT. Translation: CASSPSAGTSGSDTQYF. The rearrangement links TRBV9 to TRBJ2-3; 11 bases line up with TRBD2. With V trimmed by 4 bases and J by 4 bases, 11 bases remained unmatched. The CDR3 length is 17 residues. Germline assignment: CDR1 SGDLS and CDR2 YYNGEE. The entire variable domain, with the rest obtained from reference TRBV9 and TRBJ2-3, is as follows: DSGVTQTPKHLITATGQRVTLRCSPRSGDLSVYWYQQSLDQGLQFLIQYYNGEERAKGNILERFSAQQFPDLHSELNLSSLELGDSALYFCASSPSAGTSGSDTQYFGPGTRLTVL.